This paragraph covers one T cell receptor beta chain sequence. Germline V CDR1 and CDR2: MDHEN, SYDVKM. With 6 bases removed from V and 7 bases from J, the gap between germline ends came to 16 bases. The CDR3 is made up of 14 amino acids. The data originate from a study of cytomegalovirus exposure and HLA in healthy donors. The PCR employed 60 Vbeta primers together with 13 Jbeta primers. Clones were read by immunoSEQ multiplex PCR, and TCRdb kept only the in-frame ones, dropping some. The sample includes under 200,000 clones, 82% of them seen just once. The sequenced sample was PBMCs. This sequence joins TRBV28 and TRBJ2-1; TRBD1 might be the D (6 bases). This receptor was identified in a girl aged 5 to 17 in good health and CMV-seropositive. CDR3 coding DNA: TGTGCCAGCAGGGCCGGGCCTAGGGGGAATGAGCAGTTCTTC. Its translation: CASRAGPRGNEQFF.